This T cell receptor beta chain was found in a study of blood T cell repertoires in COVID-19. TCRdb's table, derived via immunoSEQ multiplex PCR, lists solely in-frame clones and lacks some. The table has some 180,000 clones, around 85% seen once; the top ten hold around 6.2%. Between the trimmed V and J ends, which lost 5 bases and 5 bases, there was a span of 9 bases. CDR1 SGHVS and CDR2 FQNEAQ come from the germline V gene. The CDR3 covers 12 residues. J is TRBJ2-5 and V is TRBV7-8; D is unclear. The sequencing input was PBMCs or T cells enriched from blood (not recorded which). This receptor was obtained from a man aged 35-49 years who had recovered from COVID-19. The DNA for the CDR3 is TGTGCCAGCAGCCGCGACGGGGAGACCCAGTACTTC. The encoded protein is CASSRDGETQYF.